This T cell receptor beta chain stems from a study of shared clonotypes between healthy human individuals. Study background: Ranging from 18 to 49 in age, donors were two women and three men.

Germline loops: CDR1 SNHLY, CDR2 FYNNEI. V lost 2 bases, J lost 8 bases, and 4 bases stayed unmatched. The length of the CDR3 is 13 residues. Of note for this clone: Antigen specificity is unknown. Other DNA variants within this sample encode the same CDR3.

General study points: Some clonotypes were shared by all four sorted-subset donors, while others were not shared. The non-shared ones had lower generation probabilities than the shared ones.

The assay used deep level. Some clones are missing from TCRdb's copy, which holds only in-frame ones; the method was immunoSEQ multiplex PCR. The repertoire holds roughly 2.6 million clones, with around nine tenths as singletons. The chain carries TRBV2 and TRBJ1-2, with TRBD1 matching over 8 bases. The sequence derives from a man in his late teens or twenties in good health. The sample taken for sequencing was naive CD4+ T cells sorted from blood. Described subset: CD45RA+ positively selected. The CDR3 here is CASSEQGAGGYTF. The CDR3 nucleotides read TGTGCCAGCAGTGAACAGGGGGCAGGAGGCTACACCTTC. Based on the CDR3 plus reference TRBV2 and TRBJ1-2, the full variable domain is EPEVTQTPSHQVTQMGQEVILRCVPISNHLYFYWYRQILGQKVEFLVSFYNNEISEKSEIFDDQFSVERPDGSNFTLKIRSTKLEDSAMYFCASSEQGAGGYTFGSGTRLTVV.